This T cell receptor (beta chain) originates from a study of CD8+ T cells in alopecia areata. CDR3 length equals 14 residues. Germline CDR1 reads LNHDA; CDR2 reads SQIVND (reference sequence). Unmatched junction bases numbered 6, after V lost 3 bases and J lost 7 bases. Notes on the study in general: Treatment with tofacitinib significantly lowered scalp clonality and reduced expanded CD8+ clones among the top 100.

About this clone: Its antigen is not identified.

Sample treatment: oral pan-JAK inhibitor, 5-10 mg twice daily. Alopecia areata patients provided lesional scalp punch biopsies and peripheral blood, both collected for the study. Extracted RNA was reverse transcribed into cDNA, the sequencing template. TCRdb keeps only in-frame clones here, not all; method: immunoSEQ multiplex PCR. The data show around 120,000 clones, with roughly 57% seen just once and more than 5% held by the top ten. The material was CD4+ T cells sorted from blood, obtained at week 4, from a patient treated with tofacitinib. This clonotype was obtained from a human donor with alopecia areata. The chain couples TRBV19 to TRBJ1-5; TRBD1 aligns across 7 bases. The CDR3 sequence: CASSMTGRRQPQHF. Written as DNA, the CDR3 is TGTGCCAGTAGTATGACAGGGCGACGACAGCCCCAGCATTTT. The complete variable domain, with remaining parts taken from reference TRBV19 and TRBJ1-5, reads DGGITQSPKYLFRKEGQNVTLSCEQNLNHDAMYWYRQDPGQGLRLIYYSQIVNDFQKGDIAEGYSVSREKKESFPLTVTSAQKNPTAFYLCASSMTGRRQPQHFGDGTRLSIL.